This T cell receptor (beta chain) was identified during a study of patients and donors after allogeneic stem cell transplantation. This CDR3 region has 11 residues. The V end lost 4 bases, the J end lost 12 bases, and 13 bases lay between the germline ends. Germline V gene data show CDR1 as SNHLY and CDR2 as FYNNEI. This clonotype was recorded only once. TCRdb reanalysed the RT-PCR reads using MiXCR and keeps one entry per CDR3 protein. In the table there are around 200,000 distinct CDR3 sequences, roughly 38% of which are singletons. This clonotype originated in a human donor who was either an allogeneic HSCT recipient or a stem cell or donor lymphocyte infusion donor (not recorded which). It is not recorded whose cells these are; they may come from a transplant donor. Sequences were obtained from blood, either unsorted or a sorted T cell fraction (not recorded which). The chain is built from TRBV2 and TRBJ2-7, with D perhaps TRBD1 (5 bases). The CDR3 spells CASSVDTLSYF. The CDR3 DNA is TGTGCCAGCAGTGTGGACACCCTATCGTACTTC.